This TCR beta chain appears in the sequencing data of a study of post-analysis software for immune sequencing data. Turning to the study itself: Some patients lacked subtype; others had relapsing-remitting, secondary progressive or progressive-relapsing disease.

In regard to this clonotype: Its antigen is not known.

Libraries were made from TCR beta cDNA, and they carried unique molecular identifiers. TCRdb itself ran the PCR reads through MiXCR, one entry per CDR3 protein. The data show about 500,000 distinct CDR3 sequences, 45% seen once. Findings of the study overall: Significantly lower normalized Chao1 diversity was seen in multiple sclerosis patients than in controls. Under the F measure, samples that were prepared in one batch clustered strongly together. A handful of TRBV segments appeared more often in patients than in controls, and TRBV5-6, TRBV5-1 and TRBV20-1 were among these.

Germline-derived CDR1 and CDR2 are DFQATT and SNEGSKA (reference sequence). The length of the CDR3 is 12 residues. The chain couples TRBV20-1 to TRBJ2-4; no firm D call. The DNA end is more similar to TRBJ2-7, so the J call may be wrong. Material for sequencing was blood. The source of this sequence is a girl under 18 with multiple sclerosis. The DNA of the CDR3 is TGCAGTGCCGTACCCTCGAGCTACGAGCAGTACTTC. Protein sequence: CSAVPSSYEQYF.